This TCR beta chain was identified in a study of blood T cell repertoires in COVID-19. Study-level background: Donors in the United States, Italy and Spain gave samples during acute or convalescent COVID-19. PBMCs, B-cell-depleted T cells, or T cells provided the cDNA or gDNA that made up the material.

How the authors handled the data: Reference gene primer amplification gave estimated nucleated cell counts. This table comes from immunoSEQ multiplex PCR, and its TCRdb copy is limited to in-frame clones, with some not included. The D gene and trimming were derived from the DNA, and the V and J assignments and clone size from that table. The table shows around 64,000 clones, with around 86% occurring only once. V lost 0 bases to trimming and J lost 0 bases, with 6 bases between them. Germline CDR1 reads LGHNA; CDR2 reads YNFKEQ. The CDR3 runs 16 residues. The chain employs TRBV4-2 and TRBJ1-6; D unresolved. The TCR was taken from a woman aged 18 to 35 with acute or convalescent COVID-19. Material: peripheral blood. CDR3 residues: CASSQDPGSYNSPLHF. The CDR3 coding sequence is TGTGCCAGCAGCCAAGATCCCGGCTCCTATAATTCACCCCTCCACTTT.